Shown below are 27 T cell receptor beta chains from a single sample sequenced in a study of T cells in Graves' hyperthyroidism and ophthalmopathy. Authors of the study amplified TCR beta CDR3 regions from RNA transcripts. The HTBI set primed first-round TCR CDR3 RT-PCR. TCRdb independently ran MiXCR on the multiplex PCR reads; one entry per CDR3 protein. Found here are approximately 640,000 distinct CDR3 sequences, around 15% of them singletons; the top ten hold around 4%. Sequencing was carried out using blood. The receptors shown here come from a woman in her 30s with Graves' hyperthyroidism.

Concerning this clonotype: A read error may explain this, as a much larger clone is one base away. This chain joins TRBV6-1 and TRBJ2-1; D might be TRBD1 or TRBD2, each matching 5 bases. V was trimmed by 6 bases and J by 4 bases, leaving 10 bases between them. Per the germline V gene, CDR1 is MNHNS and CDR2 is SASEGT. The CDR3 totals 13 residues. CDR3 protein: CASRGRMYNEQFF. CDR3 sequence (DNA): TGTGCCAGCAGGGGACGGATGTACAATGAGCAGTTCTTC.

To note about this clonotype: At one boundary the junction diverges from the germline segment, which might be a read error. V usage is TRBV7-7 and J usage is TRBJ2-1, with 16 positions matching TRBD2. Germline V CDR1 and CDR2: SSHAT, FNYEAQ (reference sequence). The CDR3 covers 15 residues. CDR3 loop: CASSPGLAGGDEQFF. The CDR3 DNA reads TGTGCTAGCAGCCCGGGACTAGCGGGAGGGGATGAGCAGTTCTTC.

This clonotype occurred many times. The chain carries TRBV4-1 and TRBJ2-7; D may correspond to TRBD1 or TRBD2 (5 bases each). Germline assignment: CDR1 MGHRA and CDR2 YSYEKL. The CDR3 is 15 amino acids. Trimming shortened V by 0 bases and J by 9 bases, and 18 bases separated the two germline ends. CDR3 sequence: CASSQDPGPEFVQYF. The CDR3 coding sequence is TGCGCCAGCAGCCAAGACCCGGGACCTGAATTTGTGCAGTACTTC.

This clonotype was detected ten times or more. J is TRBJ1-5 and V is TRBV20-1; the D is unclear. Germline loops: CDR1 DFQATT, CDR2 SNEGSKA (reference sequence). CDR3 length equals 12 residues. Trimming shortened V by 3 bases and J by 9 bases, and 12 bases separated the two germline ends. CDR3 protein: CSASPGPGPQHF. CDR3 nucleotides: TGCAGTGCTAGTCCAGGTCCGGGGCCCCAGCATTTT.

This clonotype has a handful of counts. The V gene is TRBV5-1, the J gene TRBJ1-2; D unclear. The CDR3 is 13 amino acids. Germline CDR1 is SGHRS and CDR2 is YFSETQ. Deletions cut 0 bases from V and 0 bases from J, with 3 bases between. CDR3 in DNA: TGCGCCAGCAGCTTGGAAGCTAACTATGGCTACACCTTC. It translates to CASSLEANYGYTF.

This clonotype has a count of ten or more. The chain couples TRBV2 to TRBJ1-1; D not resolved. CDR1 is SNHLY, CDR2 FYNNEI, per germline. V was pared by 10 bases and J by 3 bases, with 12 bases between. The CDR3 is 12 residues long. The CDR3 nucleotides are TGTGCCAATCGGCGAGCGGACACTGAAGCTTTCTTT. This translates into CANRRADTEAFF.

Of note for this clonotype: Its ends do not fully match the called genes, so a read error is possible. The rearrangement links TRBV19 to TRBJ2-3; D is unresolved. The CDR3 totals 15 residues. CDR1 is LNHDA and CDR2 is SQIVND in the germline V gene (reference sequence). The CDR3 coding sequence is TGTGCCAGTAGTCCCATGAGCAGGAACACAAATACGCAGTATTTT. Protein sequence: CASSPMSRNTNTQYF. Based on the CDR3 plus reference TRBV19 and TRBJ2-3, the full variable domain is DGGITQSPKYLFRKEGQNVTLSCEQNLNHDAMYWYRQDPGQGLRLIYYSQIVNDFQKGDIAEGYSVSREKKESFPLTVTSAQKNPTAFYLCASSPMSRNTNTQYFGPGTRLTVL.

In its sample, this clonotype was seen a few times. The chain employs TRBV7-3 and TRBJ2-1, with no clear D. The CDR3 runs 12 residues. Per the germline V gene, CDR1 is SGHTA and CDR2 is FQGTGA. V lost 8 bases and J 7 bases, leaving 12 bases between the germline ends. The CDR3 region has the DNA TGTGCCAGCGGAAGGGATTCGAATGAGCAGTTCTTC. Translation gives CASGRDSNEQFF.

This clonotype has more than one count but fewer than ten. The chain combines TRBV7-9 with TRBJ2-2; no reliable D call. Trimming took 9 bases from V and 3 from J, leaving 14 bases between them. Germline CDR1 reads SEHNR; CDR2 reads FQNEAQ (reference sequence). This CDR3 is 14 amino acids long. CDR3 region: CASNLAGYTGELFF. CDR3 nucleotides: TGTGCCAGTAACTTGGCAGGTTACACCGGGGAGCTGTTTTTT.

The V call is TRBV19, the J call TRBJ2-1, with no clear D. Germline V CDR1 and CDR2: LNHDA, SQIVND (reference sequence). Deletions cut 5 bases from V and 10 bases from J, with 15 bases between. This CDR3 has 13 residues. CDR3 sequence (DNA): TGTGCCAGTAGTTCCGTGGCCAGAGCGGAGCAGTTCTTC. Translating it yields CASSSVARAEQFF.

Ten or more counts support this clonotype. The chain recombines TRBV7-2 with TRBJ1-2; D might be TRBD1 (6 bases). Germline loops: CDR1 SGHTA, CDR2 FQGNSA. The CDR3 has 15 amino acids. The V gene lost 0 bases and the J gene lost 3 bases, with 11 bases spanning the gap. The CDR3 DNA follows: TGTGCCAGCAGCTTAGCGACCGGGGGGCACTATGGCTACACCTTC. Its translation is CASSLATGGHYGYTF.

This clonotype was recorded many times. This chain links TRBV6-1 with TRBJ2-5; maybe TRBD1 (6 bases). V was pared by 7 bases and J by 0 bases, with 12 bases between. The CDR3 has 14 residues. The germline CDR1 and CDR2 sequences are MNHNS and SASEGT. CDR3 DNA sequence: TGTGCCAGCATTAGGAACAGGGACCAAGAGACCCAGTACTTC. This encodes CASIRNRDQETQYF.

This clonotype was counted at least ten times. This sequence joins TRBV5-1 and TRBJ1-1; 7 nucleotides match TRBD1. V was pared by 3 bases and J by 1 base, with 9 bases of the junction left unmatched. CDR3 size: 16 residues. CDR1 is SGHRS, CDR2 YFSETQ, per germline. This chain's CDR3 is CASSSRQGRSNTEAFF. CDR3 nucleotide sequence: TGCGCCAGCAGCTCGAGACAGGGTCGGTCGAACACTGAAGCTTTCTTT.

The chain employs TRBV20-1 and TRBJ1-2, with a weak D call TRBD1 (5 bases). V was clipped by 1 base and J by 8 bases, with 11 bases between them. The CDR3 length is 12 residues. CDR1 and CDR2 (germline): DFQATT, SNEGSKA (reference sequence). CDR3 nucleotides: TGCAGTGCTAGAGGGGGACCTCAGGGCTACACCTTC. Translating it yields CSARGGPQGYTF.

At least ten counts were recorded for this clonotype. The chain carries TRBV11-3 and TRBJ1-1; D not resolved. V was shortened by 2 bases and J by 3 bases, with 10 bases between the two germline ends. Germline CDR1 and CDR2: SGHNT and YENEEA. The CDR3 extends over 14 amino acids. CDR3 DNA sequence: TGTGCCAGCAGCTTACGTGGCTGGGACACTGAAGCTTTCTTT. Translation: CASSLRGWDTEAFF.

This chain links TRBV29-1 with TRBJ1-1; D unresolved. Germline loops: CDR1 SQVTM, CDR2 ANQGSEA. The V end was cut by 6 bases, the J end by 7 bases, with 12 bases between. This CDR3 spans 11 amino acids. The CDR3 loop reads CSVMGSVEAFF. In DNA, the CDR3 is TGCAGCGTAATGGGCTCGGTTGAAGCTTTCTTT.

The chain is built from TRBV29-1 and TRBJ1-1; TRBD1 agrees at 7 bases. Trimming took 6 bases from V and 2 from J; bases not matched to a gene: 15. The CDR3 sequence is 16 residues long. Germline loops: CDR1 SQVTM, CDR2 ANQGSEA. The DNA for the CDR3 is TGCAGCGTCATAGGCCCCTCCGGGACAGTTAACACTGAAGCTTTCTTT. Translated: CSVIGPSGTVNTEAFF.

A remark on this clonotype: This may stem from a read error, because a much larger clone lies one nucleotide away. The rearrangement links TRBV20-1 to TRBJ2-5, with D maybe TRBD1 (6 bases). The CDR3 spans 17 residues. Germline lookup yields CDR1 DFQATT and CDR2 SNEGSKA (reference sequence). The CDR3 is CSARARDRIPFQEAQYF. The CDR3 DNA sequence: TGCAGTGCTAGAGCCCGCGACAGGATTCCCTTTCAAGAGGCCCAGTACTTC.

The table lists this clonotype with a few counts. The J gene is TRBJ2-3, the V gene TRBV5-4; D call uncertain. The CDR3 loop spans 15 amino acids. In germline, CDR1 is SGHNT, CDR2 YYREEE (reference sequence). V lost 0 bases to trimming and J lost 4 bases, with 12 bases between them. Written as DNA, the CDR3 is TGTGCCAGCAGCTTGGCCGTCCCCAGGCCAGATACGCAGTATTTT. Translation: CASSLAVPRPDTQYF.

This clonotype appeared a few times. The chain uses TRBV6-1 and TRBJ2-3; the D is unclear. The CDR3 loop spans 11 amino acids. V lost 8 bases, J lost 3 bases, and 6 bases lay in between. CDR1 and CDR2 from the germline V gene are MNHNS and SASEGT. The CDR3 DNA follows: TGTGCCAGCGTCTTGACAGATACGCAGTATTTT. The encoded protein is CASVLTDTQYF.

This clonotype was seen only a few times. The chain employs TRBV30 and TRBJ2-3; tentatively, D is TRBD1 or TRBD2 (5 bases each). V dropped 0 bases and J dropped 5 bases, with 12 bases sitting between them. This CDR3 region has 14 residues. The V gene's germline CDR1 is GTSNPN and CDR2 SVGIG (reference sequence). This CDR3 reads CAWSVPGAGDTQYF. The CDR3 bases are TGTGCCTGGAGTGTCCCCGGGGCGGGAGATACGCAGTATTTT.

V and J are TRBV6-2 or TRBV6-3 and TRBJ1-5; maybe TRBD1 (6 bases). This CDR3 spans 14 amino acids. The ends were cut back, 11 bases at V and 7 bases at J, with 21 bases in the middle. From germline, CDR1 is MNHEY and CDR2 SVGEGT. The CDR3, as DNA: TGTGCCTCCAAGGGTACAGGGCGTATCCAGCCCCAGCATTTT. This encodes CASKGTGRIQPQHF.

This chain joins TRBV5-1 and TRBJ2-1, with D possibly matching TRBD2 (5 bases). Germline V gene lookup returns CDR1 SGHRS and CDR2 YFSETQ. V dropped 0 bases and J dropped 12 bases, with 10 bases sitting between them. This CDR3 has 12 amino acids. CDR3 amino acids: CASSLAGVAQFF. The CDR3 DNA reads TGCGCCAGCAGCTTGGCCGGGGTAGCGCAGTTCTTC.

This clonotype was found many times. The chain has TRBV3-1 and TRBJ2-5; no definite D call. The CDR3 runs 15 residues. Germline values: CDR1 LGHDT, CDR2 YNNKEL (reference sequence). V lost 1 base and J lost 3, with 12 bases in between. CDR3 coding DNA: TGTGCCAGCAGCCAAGGGTTCACCCCCAAAGAGACCCAGTACTTC. Translating it yields CASSQGFTPKETQYF.

The chain employs TRBV10-3 and TRBJ2-7; D is undetermined. The CDR3 spans 12 residues. V lost 4 bases, J lost 5 bases, and 9 bases lay in between. Germline V gene lookup returns CDR1 ENHRY and CDR2 SYGVKD. The CDR3: CAISGPRDEQYF. CDR3 nucleotide sequence: TGTGCCATCAGTGGGCCTAGAGACGAGCAGTACTTC.

At least ten counts were recorded for this clonotype. This chain links TRBV7-2 with TRBJ2-7; weak D call: TRBD1 (6 bases). V lost 5 bases and J lost 7, with 15 bases in between. The CDR3 extends over 13 amino acids. CDR1 is SGHTA and CDR2 is FQGNSA in the germline V gene. The CDR3 DNA is TGTGCCAGCAGCGCCGTTACAGGGCATGAGCAGTACTTC. Translating it yields CASSAVTGHEQYF.

This clonotype was detected many times. The chain is built from TRBV6-1 and TRBJ1-1; 8 nucleotides align to TRBD1. The germline gives CDR1 MNHNS, CDR2 SASEGT. The CDR3 loop spans 17 amino acids. With V trimmed by 8 bases and J by 1 base, 15 bases remained unmatched. The CDR3 DNA follows: TGTGCCAGCGCTTTTACCGGGACAGGCTTTTGGAACACTGAAGCTTTCTTT. Its protein product is CASAFTGTGFWNTEAFF.